This T cell receptor beta chain appears in the sequencing data of a study of blood T cells in healthy people across ages. Overall study findings and caveats: Any conclusive comparison of naive versus antigen-experienced cells was prevented by using unsorted PBMCs. Per million T cells, the diversity of TCR beta decreased roughly linearly as age advanced.

Peripheral blood, roughly 11 milliliters per donor, was collected. Together with a sample-barcoded 5' primer, a J-beta primer mix was included in a second PCR lasting about 6 to 11 cycles. From each sample, at least 2.5 million paired-end reads containing CDR3 were obtained. MiXCR, run by TCRdb on the 5' RACE reads, gives a single entry per CDR3 protein. The sample lists under 1,000,000 distinct CDR3 sequences, about 46% occurring once. The table lists this clonotype with a few counts. The antigen is unknown. The sequence derives from an elderly man in good health. The sequenced sample consisted of blood.

CDR3 in amino acids: CASNRGGYYNEQFF. CDR3 DNA sequence: TGTGCCAGCAACCGGGGGGGATACTACAATGAGCAGTTCTTC. The chain has TRBV12-3 or TRBV12-4 and TRBJ2-1; the match to TRBD2 covers 8 bases. The CDR3 has 14 amino acids. V lost 7 bases to trimming and J lost 3 bases; unmatched junction nucleotides: 5.